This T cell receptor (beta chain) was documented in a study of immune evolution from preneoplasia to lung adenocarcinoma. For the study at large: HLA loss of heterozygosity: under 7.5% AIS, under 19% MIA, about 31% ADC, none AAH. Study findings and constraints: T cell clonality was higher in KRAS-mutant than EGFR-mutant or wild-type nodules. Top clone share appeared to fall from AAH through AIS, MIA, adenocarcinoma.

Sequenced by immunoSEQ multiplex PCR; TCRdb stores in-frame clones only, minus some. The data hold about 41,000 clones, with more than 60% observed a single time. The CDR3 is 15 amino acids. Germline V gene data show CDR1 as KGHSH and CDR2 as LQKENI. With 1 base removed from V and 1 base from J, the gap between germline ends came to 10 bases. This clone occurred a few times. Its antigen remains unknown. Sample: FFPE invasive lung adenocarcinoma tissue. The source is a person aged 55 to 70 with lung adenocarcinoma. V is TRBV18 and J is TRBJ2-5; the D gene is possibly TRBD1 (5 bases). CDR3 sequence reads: CASSPRGRLQETQYF. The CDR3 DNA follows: TGTGCCAGCTCACCACGGGGCAGACTCCAAGAGACCCAGTACTTC.